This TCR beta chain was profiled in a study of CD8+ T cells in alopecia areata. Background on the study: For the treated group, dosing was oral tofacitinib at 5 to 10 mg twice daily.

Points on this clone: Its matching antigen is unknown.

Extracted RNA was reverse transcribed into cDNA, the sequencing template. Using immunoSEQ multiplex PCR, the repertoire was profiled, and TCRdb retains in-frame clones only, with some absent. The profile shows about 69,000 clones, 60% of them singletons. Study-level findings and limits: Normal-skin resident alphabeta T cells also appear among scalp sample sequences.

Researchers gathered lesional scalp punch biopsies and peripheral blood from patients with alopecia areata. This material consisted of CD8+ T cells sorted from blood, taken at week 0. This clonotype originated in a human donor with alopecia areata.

CDR3 sequence: CASSFGRGQGIGFNEKLFF. CDR3 sequence (DNA): TGTGCCAGCAGCTTCGGCCGGGGACAGGGGATTGGGTTTAATGAAAAACTGTTTTTT. The chain recombines TRBV5-4 with TRBJ1-4; TRBD1 aligns across 10 bases. The V gene end was trimmed by 2 bases and the J gene end by 4 bases; junction bases not matched to a gene: 14. This CDR3 has 19 residues. Germline loops: CDR1 SGHNT, CDR2 YYREEE (reference sequence).